The present TCR beta chain was sequenced within a study of early T cells in non-severe SARS-CoV-2 infection. This clonotype was found many times. As part of library construction, unique molecular identifiers were attached to individual cDNA molecules. TCRdb re-called the 5' RACE reads through MiXCR, storing one row per CDR3 protein. Of tens of thousands of distinct CDR3 sequences in the sample, roughly 13% were seen once. The CDR3 is 13 amino acids. Looked up from germline, CDR1 is SGHNT and CDR2 is YYREEE (reference sequence). V gave up 1 base and J gave up 2 bases, with 7 bases separating them. The receptor comes from an adult who was a healthcare worker with PCR-confirmed SARS-CoV-2 infection or an uninfected control (not recorded which). The sequencing sample was made of whole blood. The chain joins TRBV5-4 to TRBJ2-7; D is undetermined. In DNA, the CDR3 is TGTGCCAGCAGCTTGAAAAGTACCTACGAGCAGTACTTC. It yields the protein CASSLKSTYEQYF. Variable domain in full (rest from reference TRBV5-4 and TRBJ2-7): ETGVTQSPTHLIKTRGQQVTLRCSSQSGHNTVSWYQQALGQGPQFIFQYYREEENGRGNFPPRFSGLQFPNYSSELNVNALELDDSALYLCASSLKSTYEQYFGPGTRLTVT.